A single TCR beta chain is shown here with its context. This clonotype was seen at least ten times. No antigen is known for it. Base-call qualities are not available, and no considerably larger clone is one nucleotide away. Taken with the paper, the label for time point translates to: pre-sensitization, week 0. Reading the label with the study, this specimen's treatment or condition is: therapeutic diphenylcyclopropenone sensitization with weekly scalp DPC. Blood at each patch-test visit was drawn before the patch test was applied. To be eligible, patients had to be aged 18 to 70, diagnosed with alopecia and judged suitable for DPC therapy, while pregnant patients were excluded. Total RNA was isolated from unfractionated whole blood collected in Tempus Blood RNA tubes. Library method: RACE. The sequencer was a NextSeq 500. Library preparation attached unique molecular identifiers to individual cDNA molecules for quantitative, reproducible TCR counting. Each blood RNA sample was used to sequence both TCR alpha and TCR beta chains. The original pipeline was this. The median number of TCRs per sample was over 85,000, ranging from about 20,000 to 690,600. The Decombinator software suite was used to annotate V, J and CDR3 in the TCR reads. To make PS versus PT1 abundance plots, every sample was subsampled to the same number of TCRs (28,000). Expanded TCRs were defined as absent before sensitization and observed at least eight times at the 2-week time point. TCRdb redid the processing of the public reads, applying fastp at Q25 and MiXCR, and retained in-frame beta chains. Every distinct CDR3 protein forms one entry, paired with its most common genes and DNA. The V and J calls here are based on TCRdb, not the publication. Within this sample are 250,000 or so distinct CDR3 sequences, with more than 6.5% of them counted one time only. 2% to 3% of the sample goes to the ten largest clones.

The sample is drawn from a study of human T cells and chemical hapten exposure (dated by TCRdb to the early 2020s). Study-level background: For sensitization, 2% DPC in acetone was applied to a roughly 2 cm by roughly 2 cm area of upper inner arm skin. Weekly therapeutic DPC doses were additionally applied to the scalp of patients throughout the roughly 26-week study period. Patch testing was performed on the upper back with Finn chambers containing 0.01% DPC, and the patch tests were scored after 6 days according to International Contact Dermatitis Research Group standards. The patient cohort, mostly female, included alopecia areata with under or over 50% scalp involvement, alopecia totalis and alopecia universalis. Libraries were pooled for sequencing, and variation in per-sample TCR yields was attributed mainly to small differences in library volumes within the pool. The study tracked peripheral blood TCR repertoire changes in vivo during primary and secondary sensitization to the hapten diphenylcyclopropenone (DPC) in alopecia patients. Blood samples were taken from patients before sensitization (week 0) and then at 2, 6 and about 24 weeks after DPC sensitization. Blood for TCR sequencing was provided by twenty-nine alopecia patients at one to four time points (pre-sensitization, 2, 6 and 24 weeks).

Results and caveats for the whole study, not just this receptor: Patch test score was positively correlated with the number of PT1 expanded TCRs, with significance at thresholds 8, 16 and 32 but not at 4. Repeated subsampling changed both the strength of the expansion versus patch-test correlation and the threshold at which that correlation became significant. Expanded TCRs formed significantly more large CDR3 similarity clusters than pre-sensitization or healthy control sets, consistent with antigen-driven responses. DPC sensitization did not change the number of TCRs with a frequency above 1 in 1000, and there was no evidence of changes in global repertoire structure. Because all patients had alopecia, a presumed autoimmune disease, the immune response of the patients might differ from that of healthy individuals.

Reading the germline V gene (reference sequence) gives CDR1 LGHDT and CDR2 YNNKEL. V loses 0 bases, J loses 4 bases, and the germline ends lie 10 bases apart. Its CDR3 holds 16 amino acids, cysteine through phenylalanine. Only CDR3 DNA remains: 48 bases, in frame from the first base. The sample consisted of whole blood, taken in connection with sensitization to the hapten diphenylcyclopropenone (DPC). Recombination connected TRBV3-1 to TRBJ2-6, and the D gene may be TRBD2, 6 bases matching. This TCR was sampled from a woman between 40 and 55 years old with alopecia areata. Some clones in this sample may be carry-over from other donors' samples. The nucleotide sequence reads as follows: TGTGCCAGCAGCCAAGAAGGAGGGATAGGGGCCAACGTCCTGACTTTC. Its protein is CASSQEGGIGANVLTF. The CDR3, completed at both ends by the reference TRBV3-1 and TRBJ2-6 genes, gives the full variable domain DTAVSQTPKYLVTQMGNDKSIKCEQNLGHDTMYWYKQDSKKFLKIMFSYNNKELIINETVPNRFSPKSPDKAHLNLHINSLELGDSAVYFCASSQEGGIGANVLTFGAGSRLTVL.